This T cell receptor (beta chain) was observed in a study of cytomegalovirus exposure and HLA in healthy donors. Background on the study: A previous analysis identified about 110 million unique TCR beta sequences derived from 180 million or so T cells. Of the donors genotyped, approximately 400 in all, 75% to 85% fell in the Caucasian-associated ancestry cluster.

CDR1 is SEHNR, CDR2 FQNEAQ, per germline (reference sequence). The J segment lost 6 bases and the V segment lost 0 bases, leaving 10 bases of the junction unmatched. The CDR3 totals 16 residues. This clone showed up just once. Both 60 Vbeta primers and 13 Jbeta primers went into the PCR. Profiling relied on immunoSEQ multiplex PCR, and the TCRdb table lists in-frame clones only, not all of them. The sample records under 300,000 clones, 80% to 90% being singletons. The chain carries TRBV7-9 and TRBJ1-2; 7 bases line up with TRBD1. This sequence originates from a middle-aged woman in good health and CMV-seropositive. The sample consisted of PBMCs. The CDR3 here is CASSLAGTDQVDGYTF. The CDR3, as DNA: TGTGCCAGCAGCTTAGCTGGGACAGACCAGGTTGATGGCTACACCTTC.